A selection of T cell receptor beta chains follows, all from one sample in a study of T-cell reconstitution after alpha-beta-depleted transplantation in children. Each CDR3 protein gets one entry after TCRdb re-called the PCR reads with MiXCR. Of hundreds of thousands of distinct CDR3 sequences in the sample, 6.5% to 9% were seen once. The sequencing here drew on PBMCs, mostly from graft donor cells, taken 180 days after TCRalphabeta/CD19-depleted stem cell transplant. The receptors derive from a male patient between 5 and 17 years old who had a stem cell transplant for acute lymphoblastic leukemia, so the T cells may come from the graft donor. CDR3s include the opening cysteine and the closing phenylalanine or tryptophan. A D gene is named only where the DNA matches it firmly. Size tells how often a clone was seen (once, few, many) or the class of an expanded clone, and some rows leave it out.

J: TRBJ1-4; V: TRBV4-2; D: TRBD1; size: many; DNA: TGTGCCAGCAGCCAAGAAGGGGGCTCTAGAGGGGAAAAACTGTTTTTT; CDR3: CASSQEGGSRGEKLFF
J: TRBJ2-1; V: TRBV6-2/TRBV6-3; D: -; size: many; DNA: TGTGCCAGCACTCCCGCACCTTCACAGGCACAACGGTTCTTC; CDR3: CASTPAPSQAQRFF
J: TRBJ2-7; V: TRBV4-3; D: TRBD1; size: many; DNA: TGCGCCAGCAGCACCCGGGACAGGGGACCTTACGAGCAGTACTTC; CDR3: CASSTRDRGPYEQYF
J: TRBJ2-1; V: TRBV29-1; D: -; size: many; DNA: TGCAGCGTGCCACGACTAGGAGGGTTCAATGAGCAGTTCTTC; CDR3: CSVPRLGGFNEQFF
J: TRBJ2-2; V: TRBV20-1; D: TRBD2; size: many; DNA: TGCAGTGCTACTCCCGGGACTAGCGGGAGCGCGAACACCGGGGAGCTGTTTTTT; CDR3: CSATPGTSGSANTGELFF
J: TRBJ2-7; V: TRBV2; D: TRBD2; size: many; DNA: TGTGCCAGCAGTGAAGCGCCTCTTAGCGGGAGGTCCTACGAGCAGTACTTC; CDR3: CASSEAPLSGRSYEQYF
J: TRBJ1-3; V: TRBV7-7; D: -; size: many; DNA: TGTGCTAGCAGCTTAGCCGCTCACAGGGCAACAGGAAACACCATATATTTT; CDR3: CASSLAAHRATGNTIYF
J: TRBJ2-2; V: TRBV11-2; D: TRBD2; size: many; DNA: TGTGCCAGCAGCTCCCTAGCGGGGAACACCGGGGAGCTGTTTTTT; CDR3: CASSSLAGNTGELFF
J: TRBJ2-2; V: TRBV7-9; D: -; size: many; DNA: TGTGCCAGCAGCTTCGCTCCAGGAACCGGGGAGCTGTTTTTT; CDR3: CASSFAPGTGELFF
J: TRBJ2-3; V: TRBV6-5; D: TRBD1; size: many; DNA: TGTGCCAGCAGCCTACAGGGGATTCCCACAGATACGCAGTATTTT; CDR3: CASSLQGIPTDTQYF
J: TRBJ2-5; V: TRBV12-3/TRBV12-4; D: TRBD1; size: many; DNA: TGTGCCAGCAGTTTAGGGGACAGGCCCGCGGAGACCCAGTACTTC; CDR3: CASSLGDRPAETQYF
J: TRBJ1-6; V: TRBV10-3; D: -; size: many; DNA: TGTGCCATCAGTGAGTCGGATAATACAAGATATAATTCACCCCTCCACTTT; CDR3: CAISESDNTRYNSPLHF
J: TRBJ1-4; V: TRBV7-6; D: TRBD1; size: -; DNA: TGTGCCAGCAGCCTTGGGACAGGGGCGGAAAAACTGTTTTTT; CDR3: CASSLGTGAEKLFF
J: TRBJ2-7; V: TRBV3-1; D: -; size: many; DNA: TGTGCCAGCAGCCAATTGGACAGCTCCTACGAGCAGTACTTC; CDR3: CASSQLDSSYEQYF
J: TRBJ2-5; V: TRBV9; D: TRBD2; size: many; DNA: TGTGCCAGCAGCCCAAGCGGGGGAACGGAGACCCAGTACTTC; CDR3: CASSPSGGTETQYF